This passage covers 5 T cell receptor beta chains from one sample sequenced in a study of radiation and T cells in renal cell carcinoma. Profiling relied on immunoSEQ multiplex PCR, and the TCRdb table lists in-frame clones only, not all of them. The data contain 150,000 or so clones, about 88% of them seen just once; the ten biggest clones take up 10% to 12%. Time point defined: blood 4 weeks post-SBRT, at nephrectomy. Noted treatment: 15 Gy SBRT to primary tumor, nephrectomy 4 weeks later. This specimen consisted of blood, obtained from a patient whose treatment included radiotherapy and nephrectomy. The receptors here all came from a woman aged 45 to 65 with renal cell carcinoma.

The rearrangement links TRBV6-5 to TRBJ1-2; 7 bases match TRBD1. Germline-derived CDR1 and CDR2 are MNHEY and SVGAGI. This CDR3 has 14 residues. V trimming: 6 bases; J trimming: 3 bases; junction bases outside the gene matches: 7. The CDR3 sequence is CASSPTGKYYGYTF. The DNA of the CDR3 is TGTGCCAGCAGCCCGACAGGGAAGTACTATGGCTACACCTTC.

The rearrangement joins TRBV7-8 to TRBJ2-5; D not certain. The CDR3 runs 12 residues. V was cut by 4 bases and J by 1 base, with 4 bases left in between. The V gene's germline CDR1 is SGHVS and CDR2 FQNEAQ. The CDR3 DNA reads as TGTGCCAGCAGCTGGTCCCAAGAGACCCAGTACTTC. This gives the protein CASSWSQETQYF.

The chain recombines TRBV13 with TRBJ1-2; 8 bases fit TRBD1. CDR3 length: 15 amino acids. Germline lookup yields CDR1 PRHDT and CDR2 FYEKMQ (reference sequence). The V gene end was trimmed by 5 bases and the J gene end by 5 bases; junction bases not matched to a gene: 10. CDR3 DNA: TGTGCCAGCAGCCCCCGGACAGGGAACCTTTATGGCTACACCTTC. Protein sequence: CASSPRTGNLYGYTF.

V is TRBV7-3 and J is TRBJ1-2; TRBD1 is a possible D gene (5 bases). CDR1 is SGHTA, CDR2 FQGTGA, per germline. The germline V and J ends were trimmed by 5 bases and 4 bases, with 11 bases remaining between them. CDR3 size: 13 residues. The CDR3, as DNA: TGTGCCAGCAGCCCGGACACCGGCTATGGCTACACCTTC. Protein sequence: CASSPDTGYGYTF.

The CDR3 reads CAWSVLGLGQFF. Written as DNA, the CDR3 is TGTGCCTGGAGTGTACTAGGGTTGGGGCAGTTCTTC. This chain uses TRBV30 with TRBJ2-1; D may be TRBD2 (5 bases). The CDR3 is 12 residues long. Trimming stripped 0 bases from V and 12 bases from J, with 12 bases between. The V gene's germline CDR1 is GTSNPN and CDR2 SVGIG (reference sequence).